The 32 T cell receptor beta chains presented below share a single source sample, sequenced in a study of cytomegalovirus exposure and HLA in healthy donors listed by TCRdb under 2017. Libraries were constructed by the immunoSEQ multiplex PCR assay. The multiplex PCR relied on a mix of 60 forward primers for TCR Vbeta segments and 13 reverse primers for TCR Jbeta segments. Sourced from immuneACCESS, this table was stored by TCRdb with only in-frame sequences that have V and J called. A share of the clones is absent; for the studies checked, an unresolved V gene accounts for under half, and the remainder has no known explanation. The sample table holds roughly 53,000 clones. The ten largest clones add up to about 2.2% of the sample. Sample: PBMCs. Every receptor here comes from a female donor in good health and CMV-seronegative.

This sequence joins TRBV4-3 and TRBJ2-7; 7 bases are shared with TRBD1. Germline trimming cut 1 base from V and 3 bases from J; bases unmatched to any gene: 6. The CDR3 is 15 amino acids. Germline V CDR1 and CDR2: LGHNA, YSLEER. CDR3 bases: TGCGCCAGCAGCCAAGGTGAAGGGGGCCACTACGAGCAGTACTTC. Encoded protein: CASSQGEGGHYEQYF.

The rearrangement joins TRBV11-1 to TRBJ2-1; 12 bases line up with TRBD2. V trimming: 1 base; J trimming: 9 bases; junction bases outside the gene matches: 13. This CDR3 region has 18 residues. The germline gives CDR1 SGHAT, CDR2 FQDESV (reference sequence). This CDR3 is CASSLVPATSGRAGEQFF. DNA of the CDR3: TGTGCCAGCAGCTTAGTTCCAGCGACTAGCGGGAGAGCGGGTGAGCAGTTCTTC.

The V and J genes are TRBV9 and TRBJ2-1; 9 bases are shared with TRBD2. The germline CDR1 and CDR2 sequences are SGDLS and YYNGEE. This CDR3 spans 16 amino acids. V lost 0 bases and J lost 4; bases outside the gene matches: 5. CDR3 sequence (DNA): TGTGCCAGCAGCGTAGGAGGACTAGCGCAATACAATGAGCAGTTCTTC. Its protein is CASSVGGLAQYNEQFF.

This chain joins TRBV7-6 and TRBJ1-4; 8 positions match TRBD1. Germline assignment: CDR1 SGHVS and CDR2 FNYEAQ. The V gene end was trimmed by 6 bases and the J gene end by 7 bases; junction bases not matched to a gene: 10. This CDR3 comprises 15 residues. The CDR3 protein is CASSSTGGGPEKLFF. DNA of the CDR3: TGTGCCAGCAGTTCTACAGGGGGGGGACCTGAAAAACTGTTTTTT.

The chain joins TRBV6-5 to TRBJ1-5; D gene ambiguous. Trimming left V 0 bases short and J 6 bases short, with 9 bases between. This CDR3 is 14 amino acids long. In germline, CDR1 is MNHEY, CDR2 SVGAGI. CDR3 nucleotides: TGTGCCAGCAGTTACTCTCGCGGTGGTCAGCCCCAGCATTTT. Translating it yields CASSYSRGGQPQHF.

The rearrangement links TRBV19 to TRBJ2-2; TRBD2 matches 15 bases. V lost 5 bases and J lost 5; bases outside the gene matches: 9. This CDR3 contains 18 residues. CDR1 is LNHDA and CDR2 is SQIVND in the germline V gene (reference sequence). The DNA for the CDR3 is TGTGCCAGTAGTGAGCCGGGACTAGCGGGAGGTGGGACCGGGGAGCTGTTTTTT. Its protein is CASSEPGLAGGGTGELFF.

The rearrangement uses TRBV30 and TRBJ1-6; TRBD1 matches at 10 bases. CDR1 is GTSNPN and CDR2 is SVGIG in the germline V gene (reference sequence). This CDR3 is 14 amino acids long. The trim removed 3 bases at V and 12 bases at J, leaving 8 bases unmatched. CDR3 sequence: CAWRAGTGVVPLHF. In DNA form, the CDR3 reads TGTGCCTGGAGAGCCGGGACAGGGGTGGTACCCCTCCACTTT.

CDR3 sequence (DNA): TGCGCCAGCAGCCAAGTGGGGCTGTTCTACGAGCAGTACTTC. Translation gives CASSQVGLFYEQYF. J is TRBJ2-7 and V is TRBV4-1; tentatively, D is TRBD1 (5 bases). Trimming removed 1 base at V and 3 bases at J, with 10 bases between. Germline V lookup: CDR1 MGHRA, CDR2 YSYEKL. The CDR3 totals 14 residues.

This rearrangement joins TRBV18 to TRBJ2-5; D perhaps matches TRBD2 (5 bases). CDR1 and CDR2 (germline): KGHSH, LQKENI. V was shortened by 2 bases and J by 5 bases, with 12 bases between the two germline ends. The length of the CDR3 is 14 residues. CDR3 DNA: TGTGCCAGCTCACCAGAGGGTGTGCGGGAGACCCAGTACTTC. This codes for CASSPEGVRETQYF.

Written as DNA, the CDR3 is TGTGCCAGCAGTGAAGGACAGGGGGGCCCCTATGGCTACACCTTC. Amino acids: CASSEGQGGPYGYTF. The chain recombines TRBV6-1 with TRBJ1-2; 9 bases agree with TRBD1. From germline, CDR1 is MNHNS and CDR2 SASEGT. The CDR3 contains 15 residues. V was pared by 1 base and J by 4 bases, with 4 bases of the junction left unmatched.

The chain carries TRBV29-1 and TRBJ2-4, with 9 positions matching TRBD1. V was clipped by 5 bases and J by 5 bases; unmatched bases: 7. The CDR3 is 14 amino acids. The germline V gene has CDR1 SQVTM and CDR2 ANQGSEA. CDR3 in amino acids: CSVRTGAPENIQYF. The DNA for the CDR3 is TGCAGCGTTAGGACAGGGGCACCCGAAAACATTCAGTACTTC.

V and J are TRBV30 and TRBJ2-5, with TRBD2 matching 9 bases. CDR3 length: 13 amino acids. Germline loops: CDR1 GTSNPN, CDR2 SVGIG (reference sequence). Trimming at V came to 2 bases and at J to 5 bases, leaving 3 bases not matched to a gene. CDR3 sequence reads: CAWSLAGRETQYF. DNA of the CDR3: TGTGCCTGGAGTCTAGCGGGACGGGAGACCCAGTACTTC. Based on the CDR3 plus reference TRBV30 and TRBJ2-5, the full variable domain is SQTIHQWPATLVQPVGSPLSLECTVEGTSNPNLYWYRQAAGRGLQLLFYSVGIGQISSEVPQNLSASRPQDRQFILSSKKLLLSDSGFYLCAWSLAGRETQYFGPGTRLLVL.

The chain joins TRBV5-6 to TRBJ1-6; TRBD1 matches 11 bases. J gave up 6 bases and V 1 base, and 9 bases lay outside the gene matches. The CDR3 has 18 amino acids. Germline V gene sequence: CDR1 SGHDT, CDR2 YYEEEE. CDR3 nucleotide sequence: TGTGCCAGCAGCTTGCTGGGACAGGGGGACCTAAGTAATTCACCCCTCCACTTT. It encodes CASSLLGQGDLSNSPLHF.

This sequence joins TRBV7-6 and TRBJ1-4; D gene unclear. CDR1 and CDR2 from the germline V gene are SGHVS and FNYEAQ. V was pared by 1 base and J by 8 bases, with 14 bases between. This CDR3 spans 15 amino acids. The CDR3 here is CASSLVGSGVEKLFF. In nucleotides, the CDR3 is TGTGCCAGCAGCTTAGTCGGGAGTGGGGTGGAAAAACTGTTTTTT. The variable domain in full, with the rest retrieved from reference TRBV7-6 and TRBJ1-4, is GAGVSQSPRYKVTKRGQDVALRCDPISGHVSLYWYRQALGQGPEFLTYFNYEAQQDKSGLPNDRFSAERPEGSISTLTIQRTEQRDSAMYRCASSLVGSGVEKLFFGSGTQLSVL.

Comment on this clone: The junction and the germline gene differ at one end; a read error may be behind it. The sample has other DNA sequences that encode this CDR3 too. The CDR3 region is CASSQGNSPLHF. CDR3 DNA: TGTGCCAGCAGTCAGGGGAATTCACCCCTACACTTT. V is TRBV6-1 and J is TRBJ1-6; D may be TRBD1 (6 bases). The CDR3 extends over 12 amino acids. CDR1 and CDR2 from the germline V gene are MNHNS and SASEGT.

The CDR3 here is CASSPTSGPVPHEQYF. CDR3 nucleotide sequence: TGCGCCAGCAGCCCGACTAGCGGGCCGGTTCCCCACGAGCAGTACTTC. The V call is TRBV5-1, the J call TRBJ2-7; TRBD2 matches 10 bases. V lost 4 bases, J lost 5 bases, and 12 bases stayed unmatched. This CDR3 contains 16 residues. Germline V gives CDR1 SGHRS, CDR2 YFSETQ.

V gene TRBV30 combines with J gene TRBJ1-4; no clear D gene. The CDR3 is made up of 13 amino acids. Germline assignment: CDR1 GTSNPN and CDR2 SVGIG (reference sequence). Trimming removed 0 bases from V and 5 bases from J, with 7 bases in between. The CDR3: CAWSVAQNEKLFF. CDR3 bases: TGTGCCTGGAGTGTAGCGCAGAATGAAAAACTGTTTTTT.

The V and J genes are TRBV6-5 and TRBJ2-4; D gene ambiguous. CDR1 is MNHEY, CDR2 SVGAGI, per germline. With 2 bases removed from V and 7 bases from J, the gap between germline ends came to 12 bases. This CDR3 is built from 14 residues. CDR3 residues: CASSYAGGANIQYF. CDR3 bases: TGTGCCAGCAGTTACGCTGGCGGAGCGAACATTCAGTACTTC.

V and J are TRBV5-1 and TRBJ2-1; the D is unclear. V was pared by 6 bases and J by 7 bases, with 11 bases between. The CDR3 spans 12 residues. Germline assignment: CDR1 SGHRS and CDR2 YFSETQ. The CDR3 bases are TGCGCCAGCATAAGCGTCCAAAATGAGCAGTTCTTC. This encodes CASISVQNEQFF.

The CDR3 bases are TGTGCCAGCAGCTTAGGGAGTCTCGGCGAGCAGTACTTC. Translating gives CASSLGSLGEQYF. The chain is built from TRBV11-2 and TRBJ2-7; D gene uncertain. This CDR3 has 13 residues. From germline, CDR1 is SGHAT and CDR2 FQNNGV. The V gene lost 1 base and the J gene lost 6 bases, with 10 bases spanning the gap.

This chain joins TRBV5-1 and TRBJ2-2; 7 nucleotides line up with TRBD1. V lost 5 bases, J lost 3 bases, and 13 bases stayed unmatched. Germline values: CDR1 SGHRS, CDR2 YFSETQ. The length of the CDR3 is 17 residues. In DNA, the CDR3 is TGCGCCAGCAGTCGGAAAAGCAGGGGGACGGACACCGGGGAGCTGTTTTTT. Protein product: CASSRKSRGTDTGELFF.

The CDR3 sequence is CASTRTGWGNTIYF. In DNA form, the CDR3 reads TGTGCCAGTACCAGGACAGGGTGGGGAAACACCATATATTTT. The V gene is TRBV19, the J gene TRBJ1-3; 8 positions agree with TRBD1. With V trimmed by 7 bases and J by 4 bases, 6 bases remained unmatched. Germline-derived CDR1 and CDR2 are LNHDA and SQIVND (reference sequence). The CDR3 is made up of 14 amino acids.

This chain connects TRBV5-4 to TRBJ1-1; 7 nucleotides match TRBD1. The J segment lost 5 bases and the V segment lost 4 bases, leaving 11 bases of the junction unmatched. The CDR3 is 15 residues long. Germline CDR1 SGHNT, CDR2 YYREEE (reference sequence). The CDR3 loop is CASSAMRQGMTEAFF. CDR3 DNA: TGTGCCAGCAGCGCGATGCGACAGGGAATGACTGAAGCTTTCTTT.

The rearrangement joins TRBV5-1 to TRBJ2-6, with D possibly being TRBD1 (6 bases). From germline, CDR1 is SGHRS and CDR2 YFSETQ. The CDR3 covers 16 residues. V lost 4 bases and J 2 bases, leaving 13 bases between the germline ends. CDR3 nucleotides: TGCGCCAGCAGCGGTGTGGGGGCTGCTGGGGCCAACGTCCTGACTTTC. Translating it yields CASSGVGAAGANVLTF.

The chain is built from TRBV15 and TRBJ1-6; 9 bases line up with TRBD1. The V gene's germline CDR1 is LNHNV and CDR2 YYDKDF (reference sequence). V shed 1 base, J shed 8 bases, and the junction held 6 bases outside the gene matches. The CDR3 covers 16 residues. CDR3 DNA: TGTGCCACCAGCAGAGTACGGGACAGGGCTGATTCACCCCTCCACTTT. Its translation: CATSRVRDRADSPLHF.

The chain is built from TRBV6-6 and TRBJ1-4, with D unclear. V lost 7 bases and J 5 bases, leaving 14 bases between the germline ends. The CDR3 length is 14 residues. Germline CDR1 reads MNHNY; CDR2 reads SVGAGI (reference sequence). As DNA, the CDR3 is TGTGCCAGCATTTCCGGATCGGGAAATGAAAAACTGTTTTTT. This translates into CASISGSGNEKLFF.

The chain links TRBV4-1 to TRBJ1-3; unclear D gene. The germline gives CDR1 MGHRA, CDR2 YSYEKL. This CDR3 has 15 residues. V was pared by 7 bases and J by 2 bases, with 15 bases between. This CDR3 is CASTAREGAGNTIYF. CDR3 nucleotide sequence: TGCGCCAGCACCGCGAGGGAAGGAGCTGGAAACACCATATATTTT.

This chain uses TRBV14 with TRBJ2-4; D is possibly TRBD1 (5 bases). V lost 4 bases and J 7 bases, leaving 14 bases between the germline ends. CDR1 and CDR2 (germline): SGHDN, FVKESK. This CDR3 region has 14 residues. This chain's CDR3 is CASSPSQGTNIQYF. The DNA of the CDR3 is TGTGCCAGCAGCCCCTCCCAGGGAACGAACATTCAGTACTTC.

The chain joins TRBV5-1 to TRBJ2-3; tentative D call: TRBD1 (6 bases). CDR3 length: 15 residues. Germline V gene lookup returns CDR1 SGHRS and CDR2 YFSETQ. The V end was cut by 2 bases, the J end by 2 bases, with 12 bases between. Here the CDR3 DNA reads TGCGCCAGCAGCTTCGTACAGGGATCCACAGATACGCAGTATTTT. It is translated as CASSFVQGSTDTQYF.

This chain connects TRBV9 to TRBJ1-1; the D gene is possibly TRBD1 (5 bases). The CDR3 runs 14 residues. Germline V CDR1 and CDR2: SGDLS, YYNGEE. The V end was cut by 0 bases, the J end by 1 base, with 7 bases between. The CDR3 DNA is TGTGCCAGCAGCGTAGGCGGGACGAACACTGAAGCTTTCTTT. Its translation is CASSVGGTNTEAFF. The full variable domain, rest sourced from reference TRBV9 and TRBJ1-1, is DSGVTQTPKHLITATGQRVTLRCSPRSGDLSVYWYQQSLDQGLQFLIQYYNGEERAKGNILERFSAQQFPDLHSELNLSSLELGDSALYFCASSVGGTNTEAFFGQGTRLTVV.

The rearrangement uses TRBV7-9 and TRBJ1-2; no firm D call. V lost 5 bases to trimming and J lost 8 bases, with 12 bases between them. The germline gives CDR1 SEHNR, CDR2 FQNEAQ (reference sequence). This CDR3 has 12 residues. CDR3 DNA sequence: TGTGCCAGCAGCCCCTCGGCACAGGGCTACACCTTC. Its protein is CASSPSAQGYTF.

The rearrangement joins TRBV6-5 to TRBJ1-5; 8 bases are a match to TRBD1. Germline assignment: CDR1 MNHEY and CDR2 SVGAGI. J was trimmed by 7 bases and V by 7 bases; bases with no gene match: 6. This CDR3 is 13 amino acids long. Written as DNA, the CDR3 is TGTGCCAGCACCGCAGGGGGCAGCCAGCCCCAGCATTTT. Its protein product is CASTAGGSQPQHF.